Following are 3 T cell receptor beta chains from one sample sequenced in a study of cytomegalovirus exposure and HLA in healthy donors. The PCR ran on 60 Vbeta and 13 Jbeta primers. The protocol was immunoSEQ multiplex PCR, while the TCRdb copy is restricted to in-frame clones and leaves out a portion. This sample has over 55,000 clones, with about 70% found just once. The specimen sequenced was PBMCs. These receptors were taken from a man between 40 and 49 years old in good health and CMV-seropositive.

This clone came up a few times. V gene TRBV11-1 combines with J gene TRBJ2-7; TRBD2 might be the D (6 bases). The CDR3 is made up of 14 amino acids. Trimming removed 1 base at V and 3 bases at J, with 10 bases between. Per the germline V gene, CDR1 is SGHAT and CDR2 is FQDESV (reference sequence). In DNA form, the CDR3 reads TGTGCCAGCAGCTTAGAGATTAGCGGCTACGAGCAGTACTTC. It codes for CASSLEISGYEQYF.

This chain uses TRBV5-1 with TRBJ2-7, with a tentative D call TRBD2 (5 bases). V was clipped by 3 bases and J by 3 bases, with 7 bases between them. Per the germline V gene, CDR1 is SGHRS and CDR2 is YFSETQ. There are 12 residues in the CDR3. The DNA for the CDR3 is TGCGCCAGCAGCTCCGACTACTACGAGCAGTACTTC. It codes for CASSSDYYEQYF. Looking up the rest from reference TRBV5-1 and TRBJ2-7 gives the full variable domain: KAGVTQTPRYLIKTRGQQVTLSCSPISGHRSVSWYQQTPGQGLQFLFEYFSETQRNKGNFPGRFSGRQFSNSRSEMNVSTLELGDSALYLCASSSDYYEQYFGPGTRLTVT.

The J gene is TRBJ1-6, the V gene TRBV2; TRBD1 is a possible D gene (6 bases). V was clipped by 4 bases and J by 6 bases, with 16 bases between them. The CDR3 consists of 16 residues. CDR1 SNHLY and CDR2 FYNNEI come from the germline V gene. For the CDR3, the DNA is TGTGCCAGCAGTGTTCAGGGTGGGGGCAGTAATTCACCCCTCCACTTT. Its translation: CASSVQGGGSNSPLHF.